Listed below are T cell receptor beta chains from one sample, sequenced in a study of blood T cell repertoires in COVID-19. Produced via immunoSEQ multiplex PCR; TCRdb's table is partial and in-frame only. The sample shows about 200,000 clones, around 80% of them seen only once. The sequenced material came from PBMCs or T cells enriched from blood (not recorded which). The receptors shown here come from a woman between 40 and 55 years old with acute COVID-19. CDR3s include the opening cysteine and the closing phenylalanine or tryptophan. Each record gives: V gene, clone size, D gene, J gene, CDR3 DNA, CDR3 protein. D genes are given only for firm matches. Size tells how often a clone was seen (once, few, many) or the class of an expanded clone, and some rows leave it out.

TRBV6-5	-	-	TRBJ1-1	TGTGCCAGCAGTTACCGACAGCCGAACACTGAAGCTTTCTTT	CASSYRQPNTEAFF
TRBV9	few	-	TRBJ1-2	TGTGCCAGCAGCGTAGGAGGTGTGGGCTACACCTTC	CASSVGGVGYTF
TRBV9	-	-	TRBJ1-2	TGTGCCAGCAGTGATCATCCGGGATCGGGCGGCTACACCTTC	CASSDHPGSGGYTF
TRBV7-8	-	TRBD2	TRBJ2-1	TGTGCCAGCAGCTTACCTCCCGGACTAGCGGGAAAGGAGCAGTTCTTC	CASSLPPGLAGKEQFF
TRBV30	-	TRBD1	TRBJ2-7	TGTGCCTGGAAGACGACCGGGACAGGGTTAGCCGAGCAGTACTTC	CAWKTTGTGLAEQYF
TRBV15	-	TRBD1	TRBJ1-2	TGTGCCACCAGCAGAAAGACAGGGGCTGGAGGCTACACCTTC	CATSRKTGAGGYTF
TRBV3-1/TRBV3-2	-	TRBD2	TRBJ2-5	TGTGCCAGCAAATATCGGACTAGCGGGGAAGAGACCCAGTACTTC	CASKYRTSGEETQYF
TRBV28	-	-	TRBJ1-1	TGTGCCAGCAGATCACTCCTACGGGGCACTGAAGCTTTCTTT	CASRSLLRGTEAFF
TRBV11-2	-	TRBD1	TRBJ2-2	TGTGCCAGCAGCGCCCGACAGGGGAACACCGGGGAGCTGTTTTTT	CASSARQGNTGELFF
TRBV30	-	-	TRBJ2-1	TGTGCCTGGAGTGTAGCAGGAGGGCCGCAGTTCTTC	CAWSVAGGPQFF
TRBV9	few	TRBD1	TRBJ1-2	TGTGCCAGCAGCGTAGAAGGGGGACAGGGATTGGATGGCTACACCTTC	CASSVEGGQGLDGYTF
TRBV29-1	-	-	TRBJ2-2	TGCAGCGTTCAGAGCCCGGGTCCGTTGACCGGGGAGCTGTTTTTT	CSVQSPGPLTGELFF
TRBV18	few	TRBD2	TRBJ2-3	TGTGCCAGCTCACCGGGACTAGCGGGAGGGCCAGATACGCAGTATTTT	CASSPGLAGGPDTQYF
TRBV19	-	-	TRBJ2-1	TGTGCCAGTAGTACTGTAGCGGTAAACTACAATGAGCAGTTCTTC	CASSTVAVNYNEQFF
TRBV20-1	-	-	TRBJ1-2	TGCAGTGCTAGCACCAGGGATGGCTACACCTTC	CSASTRDGYTF
TRBV7-9	-	-	TRBJ2-3	TGTGCCAGCAGCCCCGGGACACCAAAAGGGACAGATACGCAGTATTTT	CASSPGTPKGTDTQYF
TRBV30	-	-	TRBJ2-5	TGTGCCAGGGGGTCCCAGGCCCGAACTGAGACCCAGTACTTC	CARGSQARTETQYF
TRBV5-4	-	TRBD2	TRBJ2-2	TGTGCCAGCAGCTTGGCAATCCGGGGGGGCCTTTCGAACACCGGGGAGCTGTTTTTT	CASSLAIRGGLSNTGELFF
TRBV9	-	-	TRBJ1-3	TGTGCCAGCAGCGAGGGGGGGCGGACTAGCTCTGGAAACACCATATATTTT	CASSEGGRTSSGNTIYF
TRBV9	-	-	TRBJ1-1	TGTGCCAGCAGCGAGACAGCGCAGAACACTGAAGCTTTCTTT	CASSETAQNTEAFF
TRBV28	-	-	TRBJ2-5	TGTGCCAGCAGTTCTCGAGGCGGTGGAGAGACCCAGTACTTC	CASSSRGGGETQYF
TRBV6-5	-	-	TRBJ1-1	TGTGCCAGCAGGAGAGTGATGAACACTGAAGCTTTCTTT	CASRRVMNTEAFF
TRBV19	-	TRBD1	TRBJ1-2	TGTGCCAGTAGTAACCAAGGGACAGGCGGTACCTATGGCTACACCTTC	CASSNQGTGGTYGYTF
TRBV19	-	TRBD1	TRBJ1-1	TGTGCCAGTAGTTTTCAGGGGGAAAAAACTGAAGCTTTCTTT	CASSFQGEKTEAFF
TRBV6-5	-	TRBD2	TRBJ2-3	TGTGCCAGCAGACCCGGACTAGGAAACACAGATACGCAGTATTTT	CASRPGLGNTDTQYF
TRBV5-4	-	-	TRBJ1-6	TGTGCCAGCAGCCCCGACGGAAGGGGTAATTCACCCCTCCACTTT	CASSPDGRGNSPLHF
TRBV7-2	-	-	TRBJ1-5	TGTGCCAGCAGCTGGAAAGGACAGCAGGGAGCGAATCAGCCCCAGCATTTT	CASSWKGQQGANQPQHF
TRBV14	-	-	TRBJ1-5	TGTGCCAGCAGCCAAGTACAGGGTTCAGCCCAGCATTTT	CASSQVQGSAQHF
TRBV5-4	-	-	TRBJ1-2	TGTGCCAGCAGCTCGGGGACATACGGCTACACCTTC	CASSSGTYGYTF
TRBV27	once	-	TRBJ1-1	TGTGCCAGCAGTTACAGGGAGTCTCCTGAAGCTTTCTTT	CASSYRESPEAFF
TRBV5-1	-	-	TRBJ1-2	TGCGCCAGCAGCTTGGCCAGGGTTTTGGACTATGGCTACACCTTC	CASSLARVLDYGYTF
TRBV7-2	many	TRBD1	TRBJ1-3	TGTGCCAGCAGCAAGACAGGGGGTTCATCCGGAAACACCATATATTTT	CASSKTGGSSGNTIYF
TRBV24-1	-	TRBD2	TRBJ2-7	TGTGCCACCAGTGATACAAGGTCCGGGACTAGCTCCTACGAGCAGTACTTC	CATSDTRSGTSSYEQYF
TRBV2	-	-	TRBJ1-3	TGTGCCAGTACCAGGGGAACTGGAAACACCATATATTTT	CASTRGTGNTIYF
TRBV19	-	TRBD2	TRBJ2-3	TGTGCCAGTAGTGGGACTAGCGGGAGCCCAGATACGCAGTATTTT	CASSGTSGSPDTQYF
TRBV30	once	TRBD2	TRBJ2-1	TGTGCGGCTTACCCTTCGGGACTAGCGGGAGGCAATGAGCAGTTCTTC	CAAYPSGLAGGNEQFF
TRBV30	-	-	TRBJ1-1	TGTGCCTGGAGTGTAGTAGAGAACACTGAAGCTTTCTTT	CAWSVVENTEAFF
TRBV4-2	-	TRBD1	TRBJ2-5	TGTGCCAGCAGCCAAAACCTCGAATGGGACAGACAAGAGACCCAGTACTTC	CASSQNLEWDRQETQYF
TRBV6-5	-	-	TRBJ1-4	TGTGCCAGCAGGGGGGAGGCGTTGGAAAAACTGTTTTTT	CASRGEALEKLFF
TRBV4-1	-	-	TRBJ1-2	TGCGCCAGCAGCCAAGATCCCCCAGGCTCAGCTAACTATGGCTACACCTTC	CASSQDPPGSANYGYTF
TRBV11-3	-	-	TRBJ2-1	TGTGCCAGCAGCTTAAACTCCCTTTCCGGCAATGAGCAGTTCTTC	CASSLNSLSGNEQFF